This T cell receptor beta chain was retrieved from a study of OX40 agonist ivuxolimab in advanced cancers. About the investigation overall: Ivuxolimab was a fully human IgG2 agonistic monoclonal antibody targeting the costimulatory receptor OX40 (CD134). Intravenous ivuxolimab was administered to patients every 2 weeks at six dose levels: 0.01, 0.1, 0.3, 1.5, 3 and 10 mg/kg. Among the roughly 54 dose-escalation patients, some 20 had hepatocellular carcinoma, 15 or so melanoma, 9 renal cell carcinoma and 9 head and neck cancer. The dose-escalation cohort was 82.7% male with a mean age of roughly 62 years, ranging from roughly 20 to 85. Patients were allowed to have had prior anti-PD-1, anti-PD-L1 or anti-CTLA-4 therapy, and roughly two fifths of the dose-escalation patients had been treated with checkpoint inhibitors. Three dose-escalation patients achieved partial responses, one with hepatocellular carcinoma and two with cutaneous melanoma. The point of sequencing TCRbeta in the periphery was to test whether ivuxolimab changed TCR sequence diversity and drove clonal T-cell expansion. The paper reports the monotherapy dose-escalation portion (N = 52 patients) of the phase I ivuxolimab trial. The paper's findings and limits, for the study overall: After ivuxolimab, expanded clones were on average more numerous among CD8+ T cells than among CD4+ T cells. Antigen specificity was not determined for the clonally expanded peripheral T cells. In the 0.1-3.0 mg/kg groups, partial responders were among the patients with the lowest normalized peripheral clonal expansion, particularly in CD8+ T cells. Clonal expansion of both CD4+ and CD8+ blood T cells was observed from baseline to week 6 at doses 0.1 to 3.0 mg/kg. Low levels of normalized T-cell clonal expansion were also seen in some nonresponding patients.

Patients with autoimmune disease history or receiving systemic immunosuppression were excluded from the trial. Peripheral blood for TCR sequencing was collected from all dose cohorts at baseline, on cycle 4 day 1, and on cycle 7 day 1. The samples were drawn from a first-in-human, open-label, multicenter phase I dose-escalation trial of ivuxolimab. The trial enrolled adults with locally advanced or metastatic head and neck squamous cell, hepatocellular, melanoma or renal cell carcinoma. Before TCR sequencing, CD4+ T cells and CD8+ T cells from peripheral blood were sorted into separate populations. The germline V gene provides CDR1 MGHRA and CDR2 YSYEKL. The V end gives up 4 bases and the J end 6 bases, leaving 8 bases in the junction not matched to a gene. The CDR3 goes from the cysteine to the phenylalanine over 16 residues. The read is trimmed to its CDR3 DNA, 48 bases read in frame from base 1.

As regards this clone: The antigen this receptor binds is unknown. It has no much larger one-base neighbor in the sample; base qualities were not kept.

For sequencing of the TCRbeta CDR3 region, genomic DNA was extracted from the sorted cells. TCRbeta CDR3 regions were sequenced using the immunoSEQ Assay. Not all clones reach the TCRdb copy of this immuneACCESS table, which keeps in-frame sequences only. Checked studies attribute under half of the gap to unresolved V genes and leave the rest unexplained. In this sample the table shows about 73,000 clones, about 90% of which occur a single time. The ten largest clones represent approximately 0.5% of the sample. The sequence was collected from an adult with an advanced solid tumor such as melanoma, head and neck, liver or kidney cancer. The chain uses TRBV4-1 and TRBJ2-7; the central 14 bases match TRBD2. The material sequenced was CD4+ or CD8+ T cells sorted from blood, taken in a trial of the OX40 agonist ivuxolimab. Here is the DNA: TGCGCCAGCAGCCCGGGACTAGCGGGAGCCCCCAGCGAGCAGTACTTC. Its product reads: CASSPGLAGAPSEQYF.